The 24 T cell receptor beta chains in this list originate from one sample, sequenced in a study of cytomegalovirus exposure and HLA in healthy donors. The PCR employed 60 Vbeta primers together with 13 Jbeta primers. Sequencing used immunoSEQ multiplex PCR; TCRdb keeps in-frame clones, though not all of them. Among about 55,000 clones, over 55% were seen once, and the ten largest hold around a third. Specimen: PBMCs. These receptors were obtained from a man in his forties in good health and CMV-seropositive.

The J gene is TRBJ2-7, the V gene TRBV6-6; TRBD1 agrees at 11 bases. The CDR3 covers 14 residues. Per the germline V gene, CDR1 is MNHNY and CDR2 is SVGAGI (reference sequence). The junction had 5 bases not matched to a gene; V was cut back by 6 bases and J by 4 bases. The CDR3 sequence is CASSPGQGAYEQYF. The CDR3 nucleotides are TGTGCCAGCAGCCCCGGACAGGGGGCTTACGAGCAGTACTTC.

Turning to this clone: Germline and junction disagree at one end, which may indicate a read error. The chain uses TRBV14 and TRBJ2-7; 8 nucleotides line up with TRBD1. The CDR3 is made up of 14 amino acids. CDR1 and CDR2 from the germline V gene are SGHDN and FVKESK. In nucleotides, the CDR3 is TGTGCCAGCAGACAAGGACAGGGTGCTTACGAGCAGTACTTC. Translation gives CASRQGQGAYEQYF.

This chain connects TRBV5-4 to TRBJ2-7; D is perhaps TRBD1 (6 bases). V lost 2 bases, J lost 5 bases, and 11 bases lay in between. This CDR3 has 13 residues. Germline CDR1 reads SGHNT; CDR2 reads YYREEE (reference sequence). CDR3 protein: CASSFSTGHEQYF. The CDR3 DNA follows: TGTGCCAGCAGCTTTTCTACAGGGCACGAGCAGTACTTC.

This chain joins TRBV7-9 and TRBJ1-1; weak D call: TRBD1 (5 bases). The length of the CDR3 is 16 residues. Trimming cost V 5 bases and J 0 bases, with 16 bases left between them. Germline V lookup: CDR1 SEHNR, CDR2 FQNEAQ (reference sequence). CDR3 in DNA: TGTGCCAGCAGCCCAGGGATGACAGTCATGAACACTGAAGCTTTCTTT. It yields the protein CASSPGMTVMNTEAFF.

The gene calls are TRBV5-1 and TRBJ2-3, with 14 bases aligning to TRBD2. Per germline, CDR1 SGHRS and CDR2 YFSETQ. V lost 4 bases and J lost 0; bases outside the gene matches: 10. The CDR3 extends over 19 amino acids. The CDR3 region has the DNA TGCGCCAGCAGCCCAGGACGACTAGCGGGGGGGCTTAGCACAGATACGCAGTATTTT. Encoded protein: CASSPGRLAGGLSTDTQYF.

In regard to this clone: Mismatch with germline at one junction end may stem from a read error. The rearrangement joins TRBV28 to TRBJ1-2; D might be TRBD1 (5 bases). Germline-derived CDR1 and CDR2 are MDHEN and SYDVKM. The CDR3 covers 14 residues. CDR3 in amino acids: CASGFPTAQYGYTF. The CDR3 bases are TGTGCCAGCGGTTTTCCGACAGCACAGTATGGCTACACCTTC.

A word on this clone: Sequence at one end of the junction differs from germline and may be a read error. The rearrangement uses TRBV4-2 and TRBJ1-2; D unclear. Germline CDR1 and CDR2: LGHNA and YNFKEQ. This CDR3 spans 13 amino acids. CDR3 DNA sequence: TGTGCCAGCAGACAAGGTCCGGCGGATGGCTACACCTTC. Translated, it gives CASRQGPADGYTF.

V and J are TRBV29-1 and TRBJ1-2; 7 positions match TRBD1. V gave up 4 bases and J gave up 3 bases; unmatched junction bases: 5. CDR3 length: 13 residues. Per germline, CDR1 SQVTM and CDR2 ANQGSEA. The CDR3 spells CSVAQGEDYGYTF. The CDR3 bases are TGCAGCGTTGCGCAGGGGGAAGACTATGGCTACACCTTC.

The V gene is TRBV5-1, the J gene TRBJ1-1; 7 positions match TRBD1. The germline gives CDR1 SGHRS, CDR2 YFSETQ. The V segment lost 0 bases and the J segment 5 bases; nucleotides outside the gene matches: 4. CDR3 length: 14 amino acids. The CDR3 reads CASSLEGAGTEAFF. CDR3 DNA: TGCGCCAGCAGCTTGGAGGGGGCAGGTACTGAAGCTTTCTTT. Complete variable domain (other parts from reference TRBV5-1 and TRBJ1-1): KAGVTQTPRYLIKTRGQQVTLSCSPISGHRSVSWYQQTPGQGLQFLFEYFSETQRNKGNFPGRFSGRQFSNSRSEMNVSTLELGDSALYLCASSLEGAGTEAFFGQGTRLTVV.

This clone was observed once. The V and J genes are TRBV6-1 and TRBJ2-1, with 12 nucleotides matching TRBD2. The CDR3 contains 16 residues. Germline V gene sequence: CDR1 MNHNS, CDR2 SASEGT. Trimming removed 3 bases from V and 7 bases from J; junction bases left unmatched: 7. The CDR3 DNA follows: TGTGCCAGCAGTGAGGCTAGCGGGGGGGATATAAATGAGCAGTTCTTC. Translated: CASSEASGGDINEQFF.

This clone was observed a single time. The chain has TRBV7-2 and TRBJ2-7; 13 bases line up with TRBD2. This CDR3 is built from 15 residues. Germline V gene sequence: CDR1 SGHTA, CDR2 FQGNSA. Unmatched junction bases numbered 1, after V lost 2 bases and J lost 3 bases. CDR3 protein: CASSLRLAGGYEQYF. CDR3 bases: TGTGCCAGCAGCTTAAGACTAGCGGGGGGCTACGAGCAGTACTTC.

The chain links TRBV30 to TRBJ2-3; 13 bases line up with TRBD2. Trimming removed 3 bases from V and 1 base from J; junction bases left unmatched: 13. The CDR3 consists of 19 residues. The germline CDR1 and CDR2 sequences are GTSNPN and SVGIG (reference sequence). CDR3 protein: CAWRGTSGDVALGTDTQYF. CDR3 in DNA: TGTGCCTGGAGGGGGACTAGCGGGGATGTTGCACTGGGCACAGATACGCAGTATTTT.

V is TRBV5-6 and J is TRBJ2-1, with D unresolved. Germline-derived CDR1 and CDR2 are SGHDT and YYEEEE. This CDR3 comprises 14 residues. V dropped 1 base and J dropped 3 bases, with 8 bases sitting between them. The CDR3 DNA reads as TGTGCCAGCAGCTTGTCTCCAGGCTACAATGAGCAGTTCTTC. It specifies CASSLSPGYNEQFF.

Here the CDR3 reads CASSPRRSGGADEQFF. CDR3 coding DNA: TGTGCCAGCTCACCCCGAAGGAGCGGGGGGGCCGATGAGCAGTTCTTC. The rearrangement uses TRBV18 and TRBJ2-1, with 10 bases fitting TRBD2. Trimming at V came to 3 bases and at J to 8 bases, leaving 10 bases not matched to a gene. The V gene's germline CDR1 is KGHSH and CDR2 LQKENI. This CDR3 has 16 amino acids.

The J gene is TRBJ1-1, the V gene TRBV6-6; D may be TRBD1 (6 bases). V lost 6 bases and J lost 1, with 12 bases in between. CDR1 is MNHNY, CDR2 SVGAGI, per germline (reference sequence). There are 14 residues in the CDR3. In DNA form, the CDR3 reads TGTGCCAGCAGCTCGAGGACAGCGAACACTGAAGCTTTCTTT. Translation: CASSSRTANTEAFF.

The chain has TRBV19 and TRBJ2-7, with D possibly being TRBD2 (6 bases). CDR3 length equals 14 residues. V lost 4 bases and J 3 bases, leaving 13 bases between the germline ends. Germline V lookup: CDR1 LNHDA, CDR2 SQIVND (reference sequence). Here the CDR3 reads CASSTGGQFYEQYF. CDR3 DNA: TGTGCCAGTAGTACCGGAGGGCAGTTCTACGAGCAGTACTTC.

The V and J genes are TRBV9 and TRBJ2-1; 8 nucleotides align to TRBD2. CDR3 length: 15 residues. V was pared by 4 bases and J by 5 bases, with 8 bases of the junction left unmatched. From germline, CDR1 is SGDLS and CDR2 YYNGEE. The CDR3 region is CASSLRAGAHNEQFF. Written as DNA, the CDR3 is TGTGCCAGCAGCCTAAGAGCGGGGGCCCACAATGAGCAGTTCTTC.

This clone came up a few times. The J gene is TRBJ2-7, the V gene TRBV30; unclear D gene. Germline V gene data show CDR1 as GTSNPN and CDR2 as SVGIG (reference sequence). The CDR3 runs 12 residues. The V end was cut by 5 bases, the J end by 2 bases, with 10 bases between. CDR3 amino acids: CAWGDITYEQYF. The CDR3 nucleotides read TGTGCCTGGGGTGACATAACCTACGAGCAGTACTTC.

This clone was seen a handful of times. The chain joins TRBV6-5 to TRBJ1-5, with TRBD1 matching 7 bases. J was trimmed by 1 base and V by 2 bases; bases with no gene match: 2. From germline, CDR1 is MNHEY and CDR2 SVGAGI. This CDR3 has 15 residues. The CDR3 protein is CASSYRGLSNQPQHF. In nucleotides, the CDR3 is TGTGCCAGCAGTTACAGGGGGCTAAGCAATCAGCCCCAGCATTTT.

The chain combines TRBV30 with TRBJ2-1; D perhaps matches TRBD2 (7 bases). V dropped 4 bases and J dropped 5 bases, with 15 bases sitting between them. The CDR3 extends over 14 amino acids. Per germline, CDR1 GTSNPN and CDR2 SVGIG (reference sequence). For the CDR3, the DNA is TGTGCCTGGATTAGGGGGGGGAGCCACAATGAGCAGTTCTTC. Its protein is CAWIRGGSHNEQFF. Looking up the rest from reference TRBV30 and TRBJ2-1 gives the full variable domain: SQTIHQWPATLVQPVGSPLSLECTVEGTSNPNLYWYRQAAGRGLQLLFYSVGIGQISSEVPQNLSASRPQDRQFILSSKKLLLSDSGFYLCAWIRGGSHNEQFFGPGTRLTVL.

In its sample, this clone was seen a few times. The V and J genes are TRBV29-1 and TRBJ1-3; D unresolved. The CDR3 loop spans 13 amino acids. V lost 6 bases to trimming and J lost 0 bases, with 9 bases between them. The germline V gene encodes CDR1 SQVTM and CDR2 ANQGSEA. The CDR3 loop is CSVRESSGNTIYF. CDR3 coding DNA: TGCAGCGTGAGGGAGAGCTCTGGAAACACCATATATTTT.

The chain combines TRBV5-1 with TRBJ2-7, with TRBD1 identical over 7 bases. The J segment lost 4 bases and the V segment lost 0 bases, leaving 4 bases of the junction unmatched. Germline CDR1 and CDR2: SGHRS and YFSETQ. The CDR3 consists of 14 residues. CDR3 nucleotide sequence: TGCGCCAGCAGCTTGGAGGGGGCTCGATACGAGCAGTACTTC. This translates into CASSLEGARYEQYF.

This rearrangement joins TRBV11-3 to TRBJ1-1, with a weak D call TRBD1 (5 bases). Trimming cost V 2 bases and J 1 base, with 8 bases left between them. The CDR3 length is 14 residues. Germline loops: CDR1 SGHNT, CDR2 YENEEA. Written as DNA, the CDR3 is TGTGCCAGCAGCTTAAGGGGTGAGAACACTGAAGCTTTCTTT. As protein: CASSLRGENTEAFF.

This clone was detected a few times. The rearrangement links TRBV18 to TRBJ1-5; tentative D call: TRBD1 (5 bases). The CDR3 totals 13 residues. The germline V and J ends were trimmed by 6 bases and 3 bases, with 9 bases remaining between them. Germline loops: CDR1 KGHSH, CDR2 LQKENI. The CDR3 DNA reads TGTGCCAGCTCTCAGGGTGTCAATCAGCCCCAGCATTTT. Its protein is CASSQGVNQPQHF.